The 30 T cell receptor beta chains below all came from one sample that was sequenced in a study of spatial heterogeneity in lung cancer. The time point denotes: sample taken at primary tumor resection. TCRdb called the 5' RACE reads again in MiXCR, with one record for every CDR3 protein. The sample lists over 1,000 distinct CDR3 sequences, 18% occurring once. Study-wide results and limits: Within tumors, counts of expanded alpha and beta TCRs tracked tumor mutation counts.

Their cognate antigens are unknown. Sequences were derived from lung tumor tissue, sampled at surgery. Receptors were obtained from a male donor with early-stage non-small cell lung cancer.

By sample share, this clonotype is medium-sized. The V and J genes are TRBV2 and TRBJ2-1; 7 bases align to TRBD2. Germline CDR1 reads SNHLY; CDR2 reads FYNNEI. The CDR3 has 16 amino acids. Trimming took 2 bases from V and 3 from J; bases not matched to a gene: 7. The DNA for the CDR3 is TGTGCCAGCAGTGAAACCTCTAGCGGTTACTACAATGAGCAGTTCTTC. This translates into CASSETSSGYYNEQFF.

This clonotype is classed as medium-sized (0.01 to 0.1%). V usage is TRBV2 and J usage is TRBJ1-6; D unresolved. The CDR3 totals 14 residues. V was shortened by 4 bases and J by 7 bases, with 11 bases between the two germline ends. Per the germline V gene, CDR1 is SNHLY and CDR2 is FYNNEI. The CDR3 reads CASSVLGPNSPLHF. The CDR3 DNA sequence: TGTGCCAGCAGTGTCCTGGGTCCCAATTCACCCCTCCACTTT.

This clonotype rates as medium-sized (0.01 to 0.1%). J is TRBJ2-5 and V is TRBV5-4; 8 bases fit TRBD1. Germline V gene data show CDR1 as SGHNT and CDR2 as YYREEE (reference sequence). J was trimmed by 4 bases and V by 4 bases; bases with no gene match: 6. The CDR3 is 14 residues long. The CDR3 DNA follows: TGTGCCAGCAGCGGACAGGGTTACCCAGAGACCCAGTACTTC. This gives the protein CASSGQGYPETQYF.

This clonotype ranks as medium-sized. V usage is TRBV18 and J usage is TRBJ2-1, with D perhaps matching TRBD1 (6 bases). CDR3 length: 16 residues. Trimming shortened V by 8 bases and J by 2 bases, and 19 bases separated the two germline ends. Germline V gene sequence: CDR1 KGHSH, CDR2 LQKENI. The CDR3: CASTHSRGSTYNEQFF. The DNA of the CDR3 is TGTGCCAGCACTCACAGCAGGGGCTCAACCTACAATGAGCAGTTCTTC.

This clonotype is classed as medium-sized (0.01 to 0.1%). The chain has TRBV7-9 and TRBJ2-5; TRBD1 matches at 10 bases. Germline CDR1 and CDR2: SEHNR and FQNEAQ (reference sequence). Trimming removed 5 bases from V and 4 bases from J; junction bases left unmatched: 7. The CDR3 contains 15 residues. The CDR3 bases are TGTGCCAGCAGCCTGGGACAGGGGCAGGGAGAGACCCAGTACTTC. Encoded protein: CASSLGQGQGETQYF.

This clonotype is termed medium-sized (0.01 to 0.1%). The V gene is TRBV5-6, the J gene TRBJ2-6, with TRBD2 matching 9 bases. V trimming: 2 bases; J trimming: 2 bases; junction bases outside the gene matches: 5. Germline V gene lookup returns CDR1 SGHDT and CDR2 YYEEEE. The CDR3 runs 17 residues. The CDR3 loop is CASSFVAGEAGANVLTF. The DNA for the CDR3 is TGTGCCAGCAGCTTTGTAGCGGGAGAGGCTGGGGCCAACGTCCTGACTTTC.

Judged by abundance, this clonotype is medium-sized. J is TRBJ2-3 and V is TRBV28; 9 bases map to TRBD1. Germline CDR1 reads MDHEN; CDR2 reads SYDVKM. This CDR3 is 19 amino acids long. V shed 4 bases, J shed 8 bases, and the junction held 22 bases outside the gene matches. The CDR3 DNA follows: TGTGCCAGCAGTTCCCAGGTCCCACGGACAGGGGTCGTCCCGGGTACGCAGTATTTT. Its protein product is CASSSQVPRTGVVPGTQYF.

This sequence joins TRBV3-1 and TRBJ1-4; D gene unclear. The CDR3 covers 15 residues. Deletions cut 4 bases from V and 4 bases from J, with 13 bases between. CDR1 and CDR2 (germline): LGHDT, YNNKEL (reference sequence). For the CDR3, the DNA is TGTGCCAGCAGCCCCCTCGGGGAGGATAATGAAAAACTGTTTTTT. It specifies CASSPLGEDNEKLFF.

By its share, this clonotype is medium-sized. The chain's CDR3 is CASSLDGGSYEQFF. The CDR3 region has the DNA TGCGCCAGCAGCTTGGACGGCGGGAGCTATGAGCAGTTCTTC. This chain joins TRBV5-1 and TRBJ2-1; 7 nucleotides match TRBD2. V lost 0 bases, J lost 8 bases, and 5 bases stayed unmatched. Germline V gives CDR1 SGHRS, CDR2 YFSETQ. This CDR3 is 14 amino acids long.

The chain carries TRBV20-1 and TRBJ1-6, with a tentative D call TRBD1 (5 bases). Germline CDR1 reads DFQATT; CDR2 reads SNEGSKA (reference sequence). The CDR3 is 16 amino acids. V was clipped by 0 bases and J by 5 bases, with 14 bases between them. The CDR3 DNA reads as TGCAGTGCTAGAGACAGGAAGACGGGGGATAATTCACCCCTCCACTTT. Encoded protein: CSARDRKTGDNSPLHF.

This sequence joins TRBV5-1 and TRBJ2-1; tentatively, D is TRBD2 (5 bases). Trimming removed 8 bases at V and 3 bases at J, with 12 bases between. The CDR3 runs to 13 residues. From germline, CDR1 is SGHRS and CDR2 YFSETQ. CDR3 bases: TGCGCCAGTCGGGCCGCGGGCTACAATGAGCAGTTCTTC. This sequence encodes CASRAAGYNEQFF.

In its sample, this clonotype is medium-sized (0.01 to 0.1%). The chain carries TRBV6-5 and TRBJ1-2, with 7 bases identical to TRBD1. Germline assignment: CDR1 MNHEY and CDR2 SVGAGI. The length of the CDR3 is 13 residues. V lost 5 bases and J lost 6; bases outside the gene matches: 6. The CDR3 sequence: CASSPEGGHGYTF. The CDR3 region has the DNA TGTGCCAGCAGTCCCGAAGGGGGCCATGGCTACACCTTC.

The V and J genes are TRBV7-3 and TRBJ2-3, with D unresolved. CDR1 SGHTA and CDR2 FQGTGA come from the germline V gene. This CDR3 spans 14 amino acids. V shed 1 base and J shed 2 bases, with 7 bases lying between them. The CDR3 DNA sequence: TGTGCCAGCAGCTTAATGGGAAACACAGATACGCAGTATTTT. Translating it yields CASSLMGNTDTQYF.

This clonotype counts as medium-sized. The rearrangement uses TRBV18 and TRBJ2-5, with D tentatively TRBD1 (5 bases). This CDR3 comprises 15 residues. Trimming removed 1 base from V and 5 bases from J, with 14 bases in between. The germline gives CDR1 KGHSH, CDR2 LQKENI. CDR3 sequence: CASSPRSGAGETQYF. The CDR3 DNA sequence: TGTGCCAGCTCACCACGTTCTGGGGCAGGGGAGACCCAGTACTTC.

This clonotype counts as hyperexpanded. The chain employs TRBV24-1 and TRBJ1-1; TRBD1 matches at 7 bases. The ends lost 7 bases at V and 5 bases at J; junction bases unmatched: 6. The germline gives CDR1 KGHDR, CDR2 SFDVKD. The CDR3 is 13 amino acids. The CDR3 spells CATRNRGDTEAFF. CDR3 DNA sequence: TGTGCCACCAGGAACAGGGGAGATACTGAAGCTTTCTTT.

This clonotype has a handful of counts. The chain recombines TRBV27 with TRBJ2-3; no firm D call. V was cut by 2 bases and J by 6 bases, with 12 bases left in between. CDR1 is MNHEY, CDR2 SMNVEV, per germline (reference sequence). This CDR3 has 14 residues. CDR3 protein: CASSLSEISDTQYF. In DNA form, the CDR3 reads TGTGCCAGCAGTTTAAGTGAAATCTCCGATACGCAGTATTTT.

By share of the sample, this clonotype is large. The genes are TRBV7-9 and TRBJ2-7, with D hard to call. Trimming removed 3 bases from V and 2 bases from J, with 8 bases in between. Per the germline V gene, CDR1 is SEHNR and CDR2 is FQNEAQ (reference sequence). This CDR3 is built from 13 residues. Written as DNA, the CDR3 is TGTGCCAGCAGCTTGGCCGGAACCTACGAGCAGTACTTC. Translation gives CASSLAGTYEQYF.

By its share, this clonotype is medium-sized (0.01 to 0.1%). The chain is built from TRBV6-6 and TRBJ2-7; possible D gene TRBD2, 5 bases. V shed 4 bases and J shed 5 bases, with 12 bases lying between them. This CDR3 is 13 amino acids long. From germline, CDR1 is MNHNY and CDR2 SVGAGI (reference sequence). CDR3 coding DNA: TGTGCCAGCAGTTTGCGGGCTGTAGACGAGCAGTACTTC. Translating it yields CASSLRAVDEQYF.

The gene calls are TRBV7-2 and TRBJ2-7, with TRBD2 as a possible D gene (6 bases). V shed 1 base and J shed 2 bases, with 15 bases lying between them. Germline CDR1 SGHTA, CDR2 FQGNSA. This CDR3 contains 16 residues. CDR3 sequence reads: CASSLGTILDPYEQYF. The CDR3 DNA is TGTGCCAGCAGCTTAGGGACTATTCTAGATCCCTACGAGCAGTACTTC.

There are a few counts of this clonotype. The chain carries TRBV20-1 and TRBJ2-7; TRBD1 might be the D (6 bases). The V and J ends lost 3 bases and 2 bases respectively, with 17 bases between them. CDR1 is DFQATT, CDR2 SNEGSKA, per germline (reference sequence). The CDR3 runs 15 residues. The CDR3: CSASWLQGVTYEQYF. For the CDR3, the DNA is TGCAGTGCTAGTTGGTTACAGGGTGTAACCTACGAGCAGTACTTC.

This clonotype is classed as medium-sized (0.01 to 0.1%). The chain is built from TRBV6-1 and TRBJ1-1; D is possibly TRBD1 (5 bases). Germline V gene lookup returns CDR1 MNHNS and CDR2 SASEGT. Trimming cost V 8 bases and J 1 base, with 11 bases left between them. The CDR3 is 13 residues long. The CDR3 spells CASLTDTNTEAFF. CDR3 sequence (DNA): TGTGCCAGCTTGACAGATACGAACACTGAAGCTTTCTTT.

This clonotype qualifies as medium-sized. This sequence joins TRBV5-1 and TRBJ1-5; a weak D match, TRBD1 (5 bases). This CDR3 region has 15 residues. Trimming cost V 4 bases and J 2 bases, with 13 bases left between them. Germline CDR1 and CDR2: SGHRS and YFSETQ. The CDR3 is CASSVTGTRNQPQHF. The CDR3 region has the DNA TGCGCCAGCAGCGTTACCGGGACCCGCAATCAGCCCCAGCATTTT.

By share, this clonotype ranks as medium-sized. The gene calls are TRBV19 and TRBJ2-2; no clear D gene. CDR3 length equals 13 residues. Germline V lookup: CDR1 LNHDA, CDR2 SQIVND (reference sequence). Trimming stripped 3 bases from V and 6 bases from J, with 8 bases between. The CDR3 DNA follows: TGTGCCAGTAGTATCGCCCTTCCCGGGGAGCTGTTTTTT. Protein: CASSIALPGELFF.

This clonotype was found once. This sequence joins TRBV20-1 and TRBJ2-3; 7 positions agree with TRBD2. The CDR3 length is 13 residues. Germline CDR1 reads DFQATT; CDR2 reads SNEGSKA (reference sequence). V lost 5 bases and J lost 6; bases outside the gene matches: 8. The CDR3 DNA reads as TGCAGTGCTGCCCCCACTAGCGTCGATACGCAGTATTTT. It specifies CSAAPTSVDTQYF.

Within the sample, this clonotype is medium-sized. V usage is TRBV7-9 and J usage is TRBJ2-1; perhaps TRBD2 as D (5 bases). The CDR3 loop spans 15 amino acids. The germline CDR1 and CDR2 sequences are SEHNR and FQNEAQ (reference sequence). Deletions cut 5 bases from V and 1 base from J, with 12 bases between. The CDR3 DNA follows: TGTGCCAGCAGCACCGAGGGAGCGTCCTACAATGAGCAGTTCTTC. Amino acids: CASSTEGASYNEQFF.

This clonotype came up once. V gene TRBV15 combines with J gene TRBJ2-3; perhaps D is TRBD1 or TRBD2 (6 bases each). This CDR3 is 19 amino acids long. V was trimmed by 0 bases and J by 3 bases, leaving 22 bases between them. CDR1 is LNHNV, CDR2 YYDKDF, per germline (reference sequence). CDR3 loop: CATSRDLPGLGAATDTQYF. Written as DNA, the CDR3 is TGTGCCACCAGCAGAGATCTCCCGGGACTGGGGGCAGCAACAGATACGCAGTATTTT.

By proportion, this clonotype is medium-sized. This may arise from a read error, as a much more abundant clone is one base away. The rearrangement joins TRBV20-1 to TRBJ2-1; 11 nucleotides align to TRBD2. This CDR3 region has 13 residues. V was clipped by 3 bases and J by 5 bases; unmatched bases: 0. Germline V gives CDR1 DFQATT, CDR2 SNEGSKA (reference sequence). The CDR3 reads CSARTSGNNEQFF. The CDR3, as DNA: TGCAGTGCTAGGACTAGCGGGAACAATGAGCAGTTCTTC.

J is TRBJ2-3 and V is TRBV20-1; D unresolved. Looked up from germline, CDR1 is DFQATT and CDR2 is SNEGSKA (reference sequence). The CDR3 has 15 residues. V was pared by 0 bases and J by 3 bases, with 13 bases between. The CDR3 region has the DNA TGCAGTGCTAGAGATACGGCCACAGAAACAGATACGCAGTATTTT. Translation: CSARDTATETDTQYF.

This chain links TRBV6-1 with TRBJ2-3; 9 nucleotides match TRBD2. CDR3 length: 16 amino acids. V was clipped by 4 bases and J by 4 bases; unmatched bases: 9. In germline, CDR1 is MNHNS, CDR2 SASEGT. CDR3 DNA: TGTGCCAGCAGTGGTATTAGCGGGAGTGGGGCAGATACGCAGTATTTT. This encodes CASSGISGSGADTQYF.

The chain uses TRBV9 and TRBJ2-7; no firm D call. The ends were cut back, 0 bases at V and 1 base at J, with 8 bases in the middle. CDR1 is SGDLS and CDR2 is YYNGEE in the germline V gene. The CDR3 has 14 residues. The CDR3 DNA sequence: TGTGCCAGCAGCGTAGTTCCCTCTTCCTACGAGCAGTACTTC. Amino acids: CASSVVPSSYEQYF.